One sample yielded the 12 T cell receptor beta chains listed below, sequenced in a study. The data were produced by immunoSEQ multiplex PCR, yet TCRdb's version contains in-frame clones alone and is incomplete. This table has approximately 70,000 clones, roughly 93% appearing once. The specimen was PBMCs. The origin of the receptors is a man aged 40-49 years with rheumatoid arthritis.

The V and J genes are TRBV7-2 and TRBJ2-7, with TRBD2 identical over 12 bases. The germline V gene encodes CDR1 SGHTA and CDR2 FQGNSA. The junction had 11 bases not matched to a gene; V was cut back by 5 bases and J by 6 bases. The CDR3 extends over 16 amino acids. The CDR3 protein is CASSALPGLAGPEQYF. The CDR3, as DNA: TGTGCCAGCAGCGCGCTTCCGGGACTAGCGGGTCCCGAGCAGTACTTC.

The chain carries TRBV6-5 and TRBJ2-7, with D maybe TRBD1 (6 bases). There are 15 residues in the CDR3. V lost 2 bases and J lost 0, with 11 bases in between. Germline CDR1 is MNHEY and CDR2 is SVGAGI. The DNA for the CDR3 is TGTGCCAGCAGTTACGGTAGGGGACACTCCTACGAGCAGTACTTC. Protein product: CASSYGRGHSYEQYF.

This clone was seen once. The rearrangement uses TRBV5-1 and TRBJ2-6, with D perhaps matching TRBD1 (5 bases). The V gene lost 3 bases and the J gene lost 1 base, with 8 bases spanning the gap. The CDR3 length is 15 residues. From germline, CDR1 is SGHRS and CDR2 YFSETQ. The CDR3, as DNA: TGCGCCAGCAGCTATGACAGTTCTGGGGCCAACGTCCTGACTTTC. Encoded protein: CASSYDSSGANVLTF.

The chain links TRBV4-3 to TRBJ2-3, with TRBD2 matching 11 bases. The CDR3 length is 18 residues. Germline CDR1 reads LGHNA; CDR2 reads YSLEER. V was pared by 0 bases and J by 6 bases, with 11 bases of the junction left unmatched. The CDR3: CASSQESRTSGRRDTQYF. In DNA form, the CDR3 reads TGCGCCAGCAGCCAAGAATCCCGTACTAGCGGGAGAAGGGATACGCAGTATTTT.

The chain is built from TRBV14 and TRBJ2-7; no definite D call. The CDR3 has 14 amino acids. V was clipped by 1 base and J by 0 bases, with 7 bases between them. Germline V gives CDR1 SGHDN, CDR2 FVKESK. The CDR3 protein is CASSQAPFSYEQYF. CDR3 DNA: TGTGCCAGCAGCCAAGCCCCATTCTCCTACGAGCAGTACTTC.

The chain is built from TRBV5-1 and TRBJ2-1; 10 positions match TRBD2. Germline lookup yields CDR1 SGHRS and CDR2 YFSETQ. This CDR3 comprises 16 residues. The V and J ends lost 4 bases and 4 bases, in that order; junction bases with no gene match: 8. For the CDR3, the DNA is TGCGCCAGCAGCCCCAGTAGCGGGGGGACTTACAATGAGCAGTTCTTC. Translated, it gives CASSPSSGGTYNEQFF.

The V and J genes are TRBV19 and TRBJ1-5; TRBD1 matches at 12 bases. Germline values: CDR1 LNHDA, CDR2 SQIVND (reference sequence). V lost 5 bases and J lost 6; bases outside the gene matches: 2. The CDR3 has 14 residues. As DNA, the CDR3 is TGTGCCAGTAGTGGGACAGGGGGCCCTCAGCCCCAGCATTTT. Amino acids: CASSGTGGPQPQHF.

In nucleotides, the CDR3 is TGCAGTGCTAGGTTAGCCTACGAGCAGTACTTC. Residues: CSARLAYEQYF. The rearrangement uses TRBV20-1 and TRBJ2-7, with unresolved D. Trimming took 3 bases from V and 2 from J, leaving 5 bases between them. The CDR3 sequence is 11 residues long. Germline loops: CDR1 DFQATT, CDR2 SNEGSKA (reference sequence).

The chain has TRBV9 and TRBJ2-2; possible D gene TRBD2, 5 bases. The V gene's germline CDR1 is SGDLS and CDR2 YYNGEE. Trimming took off 0 bases at V and 6 bases at J, with 9 bases between the two ends. CDR3 length equals 14 residues. In DNA form, the CDR3 reads TGTGCCAGCAGCGTAGCGGGATCTCCCGGGGAGCTGTTTTTT. Protein product: CASSVAGSPGELFF.

V gene TRBV27 combines with J gene TRBJ1-1; possible D gene TRBD1, 5 bases. V gave up 6 bases and J gave up 5 bases, with 10 bases separating them. Germline V gives CDR1 MNHEY, CDR2 SMNVEV (reference sequence). The CDR3 has 12 amino acids. CDR3 protein: CASRRWGTEAFF. CDR3 coding DNA: TGTGCCAGCAGACGGTGGGGGACTGAAGCTTTCTTT.

This clone has more than one count but fewer than ten. The rearrangement uses TRBV13 and TRBJ1-1; the D is unclear. V lost 5 bases, J lost 4 bases, and 14 bases lay in between. CDR1 and CDR2 (germline): PRHDT, FYEKMQ (reference sequence). CDR3 size: 14 residues. In DNA form, the CDR3 reads TGTGCCAGCAGCCCCCGACGGACCCTCACTGAAGCTTTCTTT. It is translated as CASSPRRTLTEAFF.

The V call is TRBV28, the J call TRBJ1-2; D unresolved. Trimming shortened V by 7 bases and J by 4 bases, and 7 bases separated the two germline ends. The CDR3 length is 11 residues. Germline CDR1 reads MDHEN; CDR2 reads SYDVKM. CDR3 loop: CASTLGYGYTF. CDR3 nucleotide sequence: TGTGCCAGCACCCTAGGCTATGGCTACACCTTC.